This T cell receptor beta chain came from a study of T cells in Graves' hyperthyroidism and ophthalmopathy. This clonotype has more than one count but fewer than ten. Per germline, CDR1 MDHEN and CDR2 SYDVKM. Trimming removed 3 bases from V and 3 bases from J, with 5 bases in between. This CDR3 has 13 residues. Amplified TCR beta CDR3 regions came from RNA transcripts. HTBI primers were used for first-round RT-PCR of the TCR CDR3. MiXCR, applied by TCRdb to the multiplex PCR reads, yields one record per CDR3 protein. Seen here are under 350,000 distinct CDR3 sequences, about 18% observed once, and the top ten hold about 53%. Every diagnosis used clinical symptoms, serum thyroxine and TRAb, thyroid ultrasound and orbital computed tomography.

The sample taken for sequencing was blood. J is TRBJ2-2 and V is TRBV28; D gene uncertain. The receptor's source is a woman aged 50 to 65 with Graves' hyperthyroidism. CDR3 in amino acids: CASSFPDTGELFF. CDR3 nucleotide sequence: TGTGCCAGCAGTTTCCCAGACACCGGGGAGCTGTTTTTT.